This entry describes one T cell receptor (beta chain). This sample stems from a study of blood T cell repertoires in COVID-19. Study-level background: Acute and convalescent COVID-19 samples came from the United States, Italy and Spain. Sample material is recorded as cDNA or gDNA derived from T cells, B-cell-depleted T cells, or PBMCs.

Per germline, CDR1 KGHSH and CDR2 LQKENI. The CDR3 runs 15 residues. Trimming at V came to 6 bases and at J to 8 bases, leaving 9 bases not matched to a gene. Authors' methods: Amplifying reference gene primers gave estimates of nucleated cell counts. The protocol was immunoSEQ multiplex PCR, while the TCRdb copy is restricted to in-frame clones and leaves out a portion. For V, J and clone size, that table is used; D and trimming come from the DNA. The repertoire has 99,000 or so clones, 75% to 90% of them found once; the top ten carry 26%. Sample: peripheral blood. V gene TRBV18 combines with J gene TRBJ2-1; TRBD2 agrees at 11 bases. This clonotype was obtained from a man aged 60 to 69 with acute or convalescent COVID-19. The chain's CDR3 is CASSLTSGRGDEQFF. The DNA for the CDR3 is TGTGCCAGCTCCCTCACTAGCGGGAGAGGCGATGAGCAGTTCTTC.